This T cell receptor beta chain was recovered during a study of preoperative IRX-2 immunotherapy in early breast cancer. The protocol was immunoSEQ multiplex PCR, while the TCRdb copy is restricted to in-frame clones and leaves out a portion. The sample shows roughly 93,000 clones, roughly 90% of them seen only once. The germline gives CDR1 WSHSY, CDR2 SAAADI. Trimming took 6 bases from V and 7 from J, leaving 12 bases between them. This CDR3 is 13 amino acids long. Sample treatment: preoperative locoregional IRX-2 cytokine immunotherapy. The specimen comprised tumor tissue, sampled after IRX-2 immunotherapy. The origin of this receptor is a human donor with breast cancer. The gene calls are TRBV10-2 and TRBJ1-4; a possible D gene is TRBD1 (5 bases). CDR3 in amino acids: CASSRQTGEKLFF. The CDR3 region has the DNA TGCGCCAGCAGCCGACAGACGGGTGAAAAACTGTTTTTT.